A single sample is the source of the 2 T cell receptor beta chains below, sequenced in a study of cytomegalovirus exposure and HLA in healthy donors. Sequencing used immunoSEQ multiplex PCR; TCRdb keeps in-frame clones, though not all of them. The data contain some 56,000 clones, 85% to 95% of them singletons. The sequencing sample was made of PBMCs. The receptors were gathered from a man aged 18 to 30 in good health and CMV-seronegative.

This chain links TRBV28 with TRBJ2-1, with 10 bases that match TRBD2. The CDR3 is made up of 14 amino acids. Germline V gene data show CDR1 as MDHEN and CDR2 as SYDVKM. CDR3 coding DNA: TGTGCTTTGGGGAAGCGGGAGGGATTCAATGAGCAGTTCTTC. Translation gives CALGKREGFNEQFF.

The V and J genes are TRBV6-5 and TRBJ1-1, with a possible D match to TRBD1 (5 bases). Trimming pared 2 bases from V and 6 bases from J, leaving 10 bases between. CDR3 length: 13 amino acids. Germline V lookup: CDR1 MNHEY, CDR2 SVGAGI. Here the CDR3 DNA reads TGTGCCAGCAGTTACGGGGGGTTCGCTGAAGCTTTCTTT. Its protein product is CASSYGGFAEAFF.